The 3 T cell receptor beta chains in this list originate from one sample, sequenced in a study of cytomegalovirus exposure and HLA in healthy donors. Primers included in the PCR were 60 Vbeta and 13 Jbeta primers. Measured with immunoSEQ multiplex PCR; TCRdb has only the in-frame clones, and not every one. This sample carries some 130,000 clones, roughly 70% of them seen once, and the ten largest clones take about 1.5%. Sequenced material: PBMCs. The source is a human donor in good health.

The chain joins TRBV18 to TRBJ2-3; 7 bases are a match to TRBD1. With 4 bases clipped from V and 2 bases from J, the junction kept 12 bases outside the gene matches. There are 17 residues in the CDR3. In germline, CDR1 is KGHSH, CDR2 LQKENI. In nucleotides, the CDR3 is TGTGCCAGCTCACACTCTAACCGGGACAGAAACACAGATACGCAGTATTTT. It yields the protein CASSHSNRDRNTDTQYF.

The chain has TRBV15 and TRBJ2-3, with unresolved D. CDR3 length equals 16 residues. Trimming removed 4 bases from V and 1 base from J, with 15 bases in between. The germline CDR1 and CDR2 sequences are LNHNV and YYDKDF (reference sequence). CDR3 sequence reads: CATSTEVLRGTDTQYF. CDR3 nucleotide sequence: TGTGCCACCAGCACTGAGGTCCTCCGAGGCACAGATACGCAGTATTTT.

This chain uses TRBV7-2 with TRBJ2-7, with a tentative D call TRBD2 (6 bases). The CDR3 is 15 amino acids. CDR1 is SGHTA and CDR2 is FQGNSA in the germline V gene. The V and J ends lost 5 bases and 4 bases respectively, with 18 bases between them. The CDR3 here is CASSPRSGVSYEQYF. Written as DNA, the CDR3 is TGTGCCAGCAGCCCCCGGTCGGGGGTATCTTACGAGCAGTACTTC.